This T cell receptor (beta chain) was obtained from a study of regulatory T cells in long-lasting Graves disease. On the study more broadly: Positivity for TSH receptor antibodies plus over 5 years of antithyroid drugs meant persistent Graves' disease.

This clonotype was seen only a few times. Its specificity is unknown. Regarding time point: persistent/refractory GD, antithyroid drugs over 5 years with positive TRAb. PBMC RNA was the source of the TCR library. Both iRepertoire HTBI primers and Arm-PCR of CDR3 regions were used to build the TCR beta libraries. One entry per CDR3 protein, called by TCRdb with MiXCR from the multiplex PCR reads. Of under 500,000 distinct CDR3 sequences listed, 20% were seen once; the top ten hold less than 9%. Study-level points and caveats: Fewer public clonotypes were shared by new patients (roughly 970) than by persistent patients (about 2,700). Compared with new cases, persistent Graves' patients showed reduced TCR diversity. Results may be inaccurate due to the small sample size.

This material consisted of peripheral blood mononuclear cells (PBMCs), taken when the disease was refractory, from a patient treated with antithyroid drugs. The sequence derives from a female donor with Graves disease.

CDR3 nucleotide sequence: TGTGCCAGTAGTATAGTCGGGACAGACAATCAGCCCCAGCATTTT. Amino acids: CASSIVGTDNQPQHF. This chain uses TRBV19 with TRBJ1-5, with 7 positions matching TRBD1. Trimming at V came to 1 base and at J to 3 bases, leaving 3 bases not matched to a gene. The CDR3 consists of 15 residues. Germline loops: CDR1 LNHDA, CDR2 SQIVND (reference sequence).